This T cell receptor beta chain was identified in a study of response to subunit inactivated influenza vaccine. This clonotype was counted between two and nine times. Its antigen is not identified. Each CDR3 protein is one row after TCRdb ran MiXCR on the RT-PCR reads. The data show 800,000 or so distinct CDR3 sequences, with 21% seen just once and roughly 10% held by the top ten. Overall study results and limits: That few new T cells are recruited by each seasonal influenza vaccination was the authors' suggestion.

This CDR3 contains 14 residues. V dropped 3 bases and J dropped 6 bases, with 11 bases sitting between them. The V call is TRBV12-3 or TRBV12-4, the J call TRBJ2-2, with no clear D. The TCR was taken from a middle-aged man who received an inactivated influenza vaccine. The sequencing used PBMCs from blood, collected more than 4 days after vaccination. CDR3 amino acids: CASSLVGVPGELFF. Here the CDR3 DNA reads TGTGCCAGCAGTTTGGTAGGAGTCCCCGGGGAGCTGTTTTTT.